This TCR beta chain was sequenced during a study of T-cell reconstitution after alpha-beta-depleted transplantation in children. Overall study results and limits: As was reported, about two months after transplant, alpha-beta T cells came from several hundred expanded graft clones.

Unique molecular identifiers were incorporated during preparation of the TCRbeta library. TCRdb itself ran the PCR reads through MiXCR, one entry per CDR3 protein. The sample records under 450,000 distinct CDR3 sequences, 16% being singletons. A remark on this clonotype: Its antigen is not known.

The CDR3 has 13 residues. CDR1 and CDR2 (germline): ENHRY, SYGVKD. After removal of 6 bases from V and 9 bases from J, the junction contained 7 bases not matched to a gene. The genes are TRBV10-3 and TRBJ2-1; TRBD1 matches 8 bases. The material was PBMCs, mostly from graft donor cells, obtained 360 days after TCRalphabeta/CD19-depleted stem cell transplant. The receptor was isolated from a boy younger than two who had a stem cell transplant for Wiskott-Aldrich syndrome, so the T cells may come from the graft donor. The CDR3 loop reads CAIRDREFSEQFF. In DNA, the CDR3 is TGTGCCATCAGGGACAGGGAGTTCAGTGAGCAGTTCTTC.